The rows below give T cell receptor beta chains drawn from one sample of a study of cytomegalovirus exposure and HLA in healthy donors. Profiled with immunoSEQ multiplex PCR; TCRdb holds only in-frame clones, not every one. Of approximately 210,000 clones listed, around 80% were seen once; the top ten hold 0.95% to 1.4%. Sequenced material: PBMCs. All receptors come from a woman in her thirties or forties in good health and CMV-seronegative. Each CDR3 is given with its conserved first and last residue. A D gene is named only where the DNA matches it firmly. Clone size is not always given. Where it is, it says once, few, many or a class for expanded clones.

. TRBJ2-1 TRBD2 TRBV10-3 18 TGTGCCATCAGTGAAATAAGGCCGACTAGCGGGAAGGTCAATGAGCAGTTCTTC CAISEIRPTSGKVNEQFF
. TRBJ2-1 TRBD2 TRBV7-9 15 TGTGCCAGCAGCGCCCCGGGACTAGACATCAATGAGCAGTTCTTC CASSAPGLDINEQFF
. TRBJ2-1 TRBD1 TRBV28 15 TGTGCCAGCAGTCCCACGGGACAGGCGGTCCATGAGCAGTTCTTC CASSPTGQAVHEQFF
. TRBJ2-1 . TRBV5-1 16 TGCGCCAGCAGCTTGGTAGGCGGGCCAAACTACAATGAGCAGTTCTTC CASSLVGGPNYNEQFF
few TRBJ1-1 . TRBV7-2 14 TGTGCCAGCAGCTTAATGGCGGAGGGGACTGAAGCTTTCTTT CASSLMAEGTEAFF
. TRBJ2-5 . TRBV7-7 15 TGTGCCAGCAGCTTGTCGTACGGAGGTCAAGAGACCCAGTACTTC CASSLSYGGQETQYF
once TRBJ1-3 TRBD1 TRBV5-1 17 TGCGCCAGCAGGGGACAGGGTCCAGGTTTCACTGGAAACACCATATATTTT CASRGQGPGFTGNTIYF
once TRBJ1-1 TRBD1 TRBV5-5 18 TGTGCCAGCAGCTTGTTTGGGGGACAGGGCTTCATGAACACTGAAGCTTTCTTT CASSLFGGQGFMNTEAFF
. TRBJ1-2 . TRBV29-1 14 TGCAGCGCCGCGGGGGGGGAACGTCAATATGGCTACACCTTC CSAAGGERQYGYTF
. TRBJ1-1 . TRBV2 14 TGTGCCAGCAGTGTGAGGACAGCGAACACTGAAGCTTTCTTT CASSVRTANTEAFF
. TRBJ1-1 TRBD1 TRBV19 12 TGTGCCAGTAGTATGGGACAGGGCAAAGCTTTCTTT CASSMGQGKAFF
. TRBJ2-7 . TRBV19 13 TGTGCCAGTACCGCGACAGGACGCTACGAGCAGTACTTC CASTATGRYEQYF
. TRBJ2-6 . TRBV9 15 TGTGCCAGCAGCGTACATAGCTCTGGGGCCAACGTCCTGACTTTC CASSVHSSGANVLTF
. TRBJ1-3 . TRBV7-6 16 TGTGCCAGCAGCTTAACTTTGGACAGTTCGGGAAACACCATATATTTT CASSLTLDSSGNTIYF
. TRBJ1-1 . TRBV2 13 TGTGCCAGCATGCCCCAGGTTGGCACTGAAGCTTTCTTT CASMPQVGTEAFF
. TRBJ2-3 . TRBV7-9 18 TGTGCCAGCAGCTTAGCAGTCGCAGGGTCCTCCGGCACAGATACGCAGTATTTT CASSLAVAGSSGTDTQYF
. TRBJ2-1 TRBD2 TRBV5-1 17 TGCGCCAGCAGCTTGGGTTCCGGGACTAGCGGGAGTTTTGAGCAGTTCTTC CASSLGSGTSGSFEQFF
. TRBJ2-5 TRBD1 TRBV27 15 TGTGCCAGCACCCGCACCGGGACAGGGTTAGAGACCCAGTACTTC CASTRTGTGLETQYF
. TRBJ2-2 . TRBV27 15 TGTGCCAGCAGTTTGGAGGGAGCGTACACCGGGGAGCTGTTTTTT CASSLEGAYTGELFF